This passage covers 22 T cell receptor beta chains from one sample sequenced in a study of T cell repertoires in cytomegalovirus infection. TCRdb redid the calling of the reads with MiXCR, one entry per CDR3 protein. Of approximately 250,000 distinct CDR3 sequences listed, 6.5% are singletons. Sequencing input: PBMCs. These receptor sequences come from a human donor in good health (CMV status not recorded). Some clones in this sample may be carry-over from other donors' samples.

This clonotype was counted ten times or more. CDR3 residues: CASSREGSSSYNEQFF. The CDR3 nucleotides are TGTGCCAGCAGTCGAGAGGGGTCGAGCTCCTACAATGAGCAGTTCTTC. J is TRBJ2-1 and V is TRBV5-4; the D gene could be TRBD1 or TRBD2 (5 bases each). V was shortened by 5 bases and J by 0 bases, with 15 bases between the two germline ends. The germline CDR1 and CDR2 sequences are SGHNT and YYREEE (reference sequence). This CDR3 contains 16 residues.

This clonotype was seen a few times. The chain links TRBV14 to TRBJ2-5; D not resolved. Between the trimmed V and J ends, which lost 0 bases and 7 bases, there was a span of 9 bases. Germline CDR1 SGHDN, CDR2 FVKESK. This CDR3 is 13 amino acids long. CDR3 nucleotide sequence: TGTGCCAGCAGCCAAGATTGGGCCCGGACCCAGTACTTC. The encoded protein is CASSQDWARTQYF.

This clonotype was detected ten times or more. The genes are TRBV14 and TRBJ1-2, with no clear D. V dropped 1 base and J dropped 6 bases, with 12 bases sitting between them. This CDR3 has 14 residues. Germline V gene lookup returns CDR1 SGHDN and CDR2 FVKESK. CDR3 residues: CASSQAGVSDGYTF. The CDR3 DNA reads as TGTGCCAGCAGCCAAGCCGGGGTCTCGGATGGCTACACCTTC.

As to this clonotype: This may come from a read error, since a much larger clone is one base off. J is TRBJ2-2 and V is TRBV7-2; perhaps TRBD2 as D (6 bases). Germline loops: CDR1 SGHTA, CDR2 FQGNSA. The CDR3 loop spans 15 amino acids. Trimming cost V 3 bases and J 7 bases, with 15 bases left between them. The CDR3 protein is CASSLAGLGDGELFF. As DNA, the CDR3 is TGTGCCAGCAGCTTGGCGGGGTTGGGGGACGGGGAGCTGTTTTTT.

This clonotype has at least ten counts. Here the CDR3 reads CSVLDYGYTF. DNA of the CDR3: TGCAGCGTACTTGACTATGGCTACACCTTC. The genes are TRBV29-1 and TRBJ1-2; D is uncertain. Germline CDR1 SQVTM, CDR2 ANQGSEA. The CDR3 is 10 residues long. Trimming left V 6 bases short and J 3 bases short, with 5 bases between.

This clonotype was recorded many times. CDR3 protein: CSARGSQGGDGYTF. The CDR3 nucleotides are TGCAGTGCTAGAGGCTCACAGGGGGGGGATGGCTACACCTTC. This chain links TRBV20-1 with TRBJ1-2, with 8 bases identical to TRBD1. This CDR3 comprises 14 residues. Per germline, CDR1 DFQATT and CDR2 SNEGSKA (reference sequence). Unmatched junction bases numbered 7, after V lost 1 base and J lost 6 bases.

This clonotype was seen ten or more times. The chain recombines TRBV5-6 with TRBJ2-3; D is undetermined. Trimming pared 2 bases from V and 0 bases from J, leaving 10 bases between. CDR1 and CDR2 from the germline V gene are SGHDT and YYEEEE. This CDR3 comprises 15 residues. The CDR3 sequence: CASSFPSGSTDTQYF. DNA for the CDR3: TGTGCCAGCAGCTTCCCATCCGGCAGCACAGATACGCAGTATTTT.

The chain employs TRBV5-1 and TRBJ2-1; 8 bases agree with TRBD2. Germline-derived CDR1 and CDR2 are SGHRS and YFSETQ. The V segment lost 3 bases and the J segment 5 bases; nucleotides outside the gene matches: 13. CDR3 length equals 17 residues. CDR3 DNA sequence: TGCGCCAGCAGCTACCCACCCCTGGCGGGGGGAAACAATGAGCAGTTCTTC. Its protein is CASSYPPLAGGNNEQFF.

A word on this clonotype: One junction end disagrees with the germline gene, perhaps due to a read error. The V call is TRBV28, the J call TRBJ2-1; D may match TRBD1 or TRBD2 (5 bases each). Looked up from germline, CDR1 is MDHEN and CDR2 is SYDVKM. The CDR3 extends over 14 amino acids. CDR3 DNA sequence: TGTACCAGCAAGGTAGGGACCGAACTCAATGAGCAGTTCTTC. Translating gives CTSKVGTELNEQFF.

This clonotype has ten or more counts. CDR3: CTVQASGRNEQFF. The CDR3 DNA sequence: TGCACCGTACAGGCGAGCGGGAGAAATGAGCAGTTCTTC. The chain is built from TRBV20-1 and TRBJ2-1, with 8 positions matching TRBD2. CDR1 is DFQATT and CDR2 is SNEGSKA in the germline V gene (reference sequence). The length of the CDR3 is 13 residues.

This clonotype was observed many times. This chain joins TRBV30 and TRBJ1-1; D is possibly TRBD1 (5 bases). The germline gives CDR1 GTSNPN, CDR2 SVGIG (reference sequence). CDR3 length: 13 residues. Trimming removed 3 bases from V and 2 bases from J, with 10 bases in between. The CDR3 spells CAWSQQVNTEAFF. DNA for the CDR3: TGTGCCTGGAGCCAACAGGTAAACACTGAAGCTTTCTTT. Variable domain in full (rest from reference TRBV30 and TRBJ1-1): SQTIHQWPATLVQPVGSPLSLECTVEGTSNPNLYWYRQAAGRGLQLLFYSVGIGQISSEVPQNLSASRPQDRQFILSSKKLLLSDSGFYLCAWSQQVNTEAFFGQGTRLTVV.

There are many counts of this clonotype. The chain uses TRBV10-3 and TRBJ1-1, with D maybe TRBD1 (5 bases). Trimming shortened V by 6 bases and J by 3 bases, and 14 bases separated the two germline ends. Germline assignment: CDR1 ENHRY and CDR2 SYGVKD. This CDR3 is built from 14 residues. The CDR3 bases are TGTGCCATCAGAGCGGGGCCCCGGGACACTGAAGCTTTCTTT. Translated, it gives CAIRAGPRDTEAFF.

In its sample, this clonotype was seen a few times. This chain links TRBV20-1 with TRBJ1-2; a possible D gene is TRBD1 (5 bases). The CDR3 is 16 residues long. The germline CDR1 and CDR2 sequences are DFQATT and SNEGSKA (reference sequence). The V end lost 0 bases, the J end lost 1 base, and 15 bases lay between the germline ends. CDR3 in amino acids: CSARDQSGGDNYGYTF. Here the CDR3 DNA reads TGCAGTGCTAGAGATCAATCGGGGGGGGATAACTATGGCTACACCTTC.

There are many counts of this clonotype. V gene TRBV24-1 combines with J gene TRBJ2-1; the D is unclear. V was clipped by 4 bases and J by 9 bases, with 6 bases between them. The CDR3 totals 11 residues. The germline V gene has CDR1 KGHDR and CDR2 SFDVKD. The CDR3 reads CATSEEREQFF. The CDR3 bases are TGTGCCACCAGTGAGGAGCGTGAGCAGTTCTTC.

The table lists this clonotype with a few counts. The rearrangement joins TRBV18 to TRBJ1-6, with D hard to call. This CDR3 has 16 residues. V gave up 3 bases and J gave up 0 bases, with 9 bases separating them. Germline loops: CDR1 KGHSH, CDR2 LQKENI. The CDR3: CASSPEVSSYNSPLHF. The DNA of the CDR3 is TGTGCCAGCTCACCGGAAGTGAGCTCCTATAATTCACCCCTCCACTTT. The complete variable domain, with remaining parts taken from reference TRBV18 and TRBJ1-6, reads NAGVMQNPRHLVRRRGQEARLRCSPMKGHSHVYWYRQLPEEGLKFMVYLQKENIIDESGMPKERFSAEFPKEGPSILRIQQVVRGDSAAYFCASSPEVSSYNSPLHFGNGTRLTVT.

This clonotype has a count of ten or more. The rearrangement uses TRBV28 and TRBJ1-2; 7 nucleotides agree with TRBD1. Germline values: CDR1 MDHEN, CDR2 SYDVKM. J gave up 4 bases and V 5 bases, and 4 bases lay outside the gene matches. The length of the CDR3 is 13 residues. The CDR3 DNA follows: TGTGCCAGCAGTGGGGACAGCCGCTATGGCTACACCTTC. Translation: CASSGDSRYGYTF.

This clonotype was detected many times. This rearrangement joins TRBV28 to TRBJ1-6; weak D call: TRBD1 (6 bases). The CDR3 loop spans 14 amino acids. The V end lost 8 bases, the J end lost 4 bases, and 12 bases lay between the germline ends. Germline CDR1 reads MDHEN; CDR2 reads SYDVKM. The CDR3 here is CASSKGGYNSPLHF. CDR3 DNA: TGTGCCAGCTCGAAGGGGGGGTATAATTCACCCCTCCACTTT.

The sample holds many counts of this clonotype. The V call is TRBV5-6, the J call TRBJ2-1, with D tentatively TRBD1 or TRBD2 (5 bases each). CDR3 length: 14 amino acids. Germline CDR1 and CDR2: SGHDT and YYEEEE. Trimming stripped 3 bases from V and 14 bases from J, with 21 bases between. Here the CDR3 DNA reads TGTGCCAGCAGCTGGGGGACCGCTATAGAGAGAAAGTTCTTC. Its protein product is CASSWGTAIERKFF.

Of note for this clonotype: This may stem from a read error, because a much larger clone lies one nucleotide away. This chain uses TRBV20-1 with TRBJ2-5; 9 nucleotides align to TRBD1. Germline values: CDR1 DFQATT, CDR2 SNEGSKA (reference sequence). The CDR3 is 15 residues long. Trimming took 7 bases from V and 6 from J; bases not matched to a gene: 15. DNA of the CDR3: TGCAGTGTTTTAAATCCGGGACAGGGTGAGAAGACCCAGTACTTC. Translated: CSVLNPGQGEKTQYF.

This clonotype came up a few times. The rearrangement uses TRBV28 and TRBJ2-7; D ambiguous. From germline, CDR1 is MDHEN and CDR2 SYDVKM. Deletions cut 4 bases from V and 3 bases from J, with 19 bases between. The CDR3 sequence is 16 residues long. The CDR3 DNA follows: TGTGCCAGCAGTTCCCAAAACAGTTCTATCCTCTACGAGCAGTACTTC. This codes for CASSSQNSSILYEQYF.

This clonotype was detected a few times. CDR3 DNA: TGCAGTGCTTTAGACCTAGCGGGGGGAACAGATACGCAGTATTTT. It is translated as CSALDLAGGTDTQYF. The J gene is TRBJ2-3, the V gene TRBV20-1; 11 nucleotides match TRBD2. This CDR3 spans 15 amino acids. Germline-derived CDR1 and CDR2 are DFQATT and SNEGSKA (reference sequence). V lost 5 bases and J lost 3; bases outside the gene matches: 7.

There are a few counts of this clonotype. The J gene is TRBJ2-3, the V gene TRBV29-1; 12 bases fit TRBD2. The CDR3 spans 14 residues. Germline CDR1 and CDR2: SQVTM and ANQGSEA. Losses at the gene ends were 5 bases for V and 5 bases for J; bases not matched to a gene: 5. The chain's CDR3 is CSVQTSGGRDTQYF. The CDR3 DNA sequence: TGCAGCGTTCAGACTAGCGGGGGACGAGATACGCAGTATTTT.